These 15 T cell receptor beta chains were sequenced from one sample in a study of blood T cell repertoires in COVID-19. Using immunoSEQ multiplex PCR, the repertoire was profiled, and TCRdb retains in-frame clones only, with some absent. The sample lists 100,000 to 150,000 clones; around 89% were seen once. Material: peripheral blood. The source is a man in his sixties with COVID-19, enrolled during active disease.

This clone showed up just a few times. The chain combines TRBV7-3 with TRBJ1-1, with a possible D match to TRBD1 (6 bases). Germline lookup yields CDR1 SGHTA and CDR2 FQGTGA. The V and J ends lost 4 bases and 5 bases respectively, with 11 bases between them. The CDR3 has 13 amino acids. CDR3: CASSSTGWTEAFF. The DNA for the CDR3 is TGTGCCAGCAGCTCGACAGGTTGGACTGAAGCTTTCTTT.

The chain joins TRBV15 to TRBJ2-5, with a weak D call TRBD1 (5 bases). This CDR3 has 14 amino acids. Germline loops: CDR1 LNHNV, CDR2 YYDKDF (reference sequence). Deletions cut 0 bases from V and 5 bases from J, with 10 bases between. The CDR3 here is CATSRDQGSETQYF. The CDR3 DNA follows: TGTGCCACCAGCAGAGATCAGGGCAGCGAGACCCAGTACTTC.

V usage is TRBV18 and J usage is TRBJ1-2; 11 bases match TRBD1. The V segment lost 6 bases and the J segment 2 bases; nucleotides outside the gene matches: 5. Germline CDR1 and CDR2: KGHSH and LQKENI. This CDR3 comprises 15 residues. The CDR3 protein is CASSRGTGGNYGYTF. The CDR3 nucleotides read TGTGCCAGCTCCCGAGGGACAGGGGGGAACTATGGCTACACCTTC.

The chain uses TRBV12-3 or TRBV12-4 and TRBJ1-1, with D uncertain. The V end was cut by 7 bases, the J end by 8 bases, with 14 bases between. The CDR3 runs 12 residues. The CDR3 coding sequence is TGTGCCAGCAATGACGGAGGTCGAGAAGCTTTCTTT. It is translated as CASNDGGREAFF.

The chain has TRBV9 and TRBJ1-6, with D hard to call. Trimming cost V 0 bases and J 7 bases, with 11 bases left between them. Germline V gene lookup returns CDR1 SGDLS and CDR2 YYNGEE. The length of the CDR3 is 15 residues. CDR3 in amino acids: CASSVDQAKNSPLHF. The CDR3 DNA is TGTGCCAGCAGCGTAGATCAGGCTAAAAATTCACCCCTCCACTTT.

This rearrangement joins TRBV4-2 to TRBJ1-2; no reliable D call. CDR1 is LGHNA and CDR2 is YNFKEQ in the germline V gene. V was pared by 0 bases and J by 3 bases, with 11 bases between. CDR3 size: 15 residues. The CDR3 bases are TGTGCCAGCAGCCAAGAGGCCCTGCCCCACTATGGCTACACCTTC. Its protein is CASSQEALPHYGYTF.

The gene calls are TRBV11-2 and TRBJ1-4, with D uncertain. CDR3 length equals 12 residues. With 3 bases removed from V and 8 bases from J, the gap between germline ends came to 7 bases. Looked up from germline, CDR1 is SGHAT and CDR2 is FQNNGV. The CDR3 DNA is TGTGCCAGCAGCTTTCAGACAGAAAAACTGTTTTTT. Protein: CASSFQTEKLFF.

The chain carries TRBV6-2 or TRBV6-3 and TRBJ2-7; no reliable D call. This CDR3 is 12 amino acids long. Germline lookup yields CDR1 MNHEY and CDR2 SVGEGT. Trimming left V 4 bases short and J 0 bases short, with 4 bases between. CDR3 sequence: CASSSHSYEQYF. DNA of the CDR3: TGTGCCAGCAGTTCCCACTCCTACGAGCAGTACTTC.

This clone occurred once. The chain combines TRBV6-6 with TRBJ1-4; 8 bases are a match to TRBD1. The V segment lost 6 bases and the J segment 7 bases; nucleotides outside the gene matches: 10. CDR3 length: 15 residues. Per the germline V gene, CDR1 is MNHNY and CDR2 is SVGAGI (reference sequence). The CDR3 sequence: CASRVGQGGREKLFF. The CDR3 DNA sequence: TGTGCCAGCAGAGTCGGACAGGGAGGGCGTGAAAAACTGTTTTTT.

The chain combines TRBV5-1 with TRBJ2-3; 14 bases are shared with TRBD2. Germline CDR1 is SGHRS and CDR2 is YFSETQ. CDR3 length: 16 amino acids. V dropped 2 bases and J dropped 4; count of bases not matched to a gene: 3. The CDR3 sequence is CASSLVTSGGADTQYF. In nucleotides, the CDR3 is TGCGCCAGCAGCTTAGTGACTAGCGGGGGGGCAGATACGCAGTATTTT.

This clone was recorded at least ten times. V usage is TRBV10-3 and J usage is TRBJ1-2; 7 nucleotides line up with TRBD1. CDR1 is ENHRY and CDR2 is SYGVKD in the germline V gene. The CDR3 is made up of 11 amino acids. V lost 10 bases to trimming and J lost 8 bases; unmatched junction nucleotides: 7. The CDR3 here is CASGTGDGYTF. The CDR3 region has the DNA TGTGCCAGCGGAACAGGGGACGGCTACACCTTC.

The V call is TRBV11-3, the J call TRBJ2-5, with TRBD2 as a possible D gene (6 bases). The V gene's germline CDR1 is SGHNT and CDR2 YENEEA. Trimming shortened V by 5 bases and J by 5 bases, and 15 bases separated the two germline ends. This CDR3 has 14 amino acids. The CDR3 region has the DNA TGTGCCAGCAGCCCCGGCAGGGACTCGGAGACCCAGTACTTC. Translating it yields CASSPGRDSETQYF.

The chain joins TRBV18 to TRBJ2-5, with TRBD1 identical over 9 bases. The CDR3 has 14 residues. Germline trimming cut 4 bases from V and 4 bases from J; bases unmatched to any gene: 4. CDR1 is KGHSH, CDR2 LQKENI, per germline. In DNA, the CDR3 is TGTGCCAGCTCACTGGACAGGGGTTCAGAGACCCAGTACTTC. Protein sequence: CASSLDRGSETQYF.

The chain links TRBV19 to TRBJ1-6; TRBD1 might be the D (5 bases). Germline CDR1 is LNHDA and CDR2 is SQIVND (reference sequence). This CDR3 is built from 15 residues. Trimming cost V 0 bases and J 5 bases, with 8 bases left between them. This CDR3 is CASSIDPTDNSPLHF. The CDR3 DNA is TGTGCCAGTAGTATAGACCCGACAGATAATTCACCCCTCCACTTT.

V gene TRBV7-9 combines with J gene TRBJ2-7; possible D gene TRBD1, 6 bases. V was trimmed by 1 base and J by 0 bases, leaving 10 bases between them. The CDR3 extends over 15 amino acids. Germline V lookup: CDR1 SEHNR, CDR2 FQNEAQ (reference sequence). The CDR3 protein is CASSLGGLRSYEQYF. Written as DNA, the CDR3 is TGTGCCAGCAGCTTAGGGGGGCTCCGCTCCTACGAGCAGTACTTC.